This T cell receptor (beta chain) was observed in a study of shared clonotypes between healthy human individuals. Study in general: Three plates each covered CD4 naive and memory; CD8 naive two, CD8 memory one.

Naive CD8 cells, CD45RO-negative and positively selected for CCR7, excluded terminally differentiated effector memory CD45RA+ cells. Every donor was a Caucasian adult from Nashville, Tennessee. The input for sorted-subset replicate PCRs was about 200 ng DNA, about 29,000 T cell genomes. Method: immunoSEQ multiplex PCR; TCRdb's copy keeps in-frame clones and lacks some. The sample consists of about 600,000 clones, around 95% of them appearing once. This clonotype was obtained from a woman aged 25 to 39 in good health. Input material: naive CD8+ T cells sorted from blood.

Written as DNA, the CDR3 is TGTGCCAGCAGCTCCGGACTAGCGGGAGGGTCTTGGGTCGCAGATACGCAGTATTTT. Translating gives CASSSGLAGGSWVADTQYF. V usage is TRBV7-9 and J usage is TRBJ2-3; 15 bases align to TRBD2. The CDR3 contains 19 residues. Unmatched junction bases numbered 12, after V lost 4 bases and J lost 4 bases. Germline CDR1 SEHNR, CDR2 FQNEAQ (reference sequence).